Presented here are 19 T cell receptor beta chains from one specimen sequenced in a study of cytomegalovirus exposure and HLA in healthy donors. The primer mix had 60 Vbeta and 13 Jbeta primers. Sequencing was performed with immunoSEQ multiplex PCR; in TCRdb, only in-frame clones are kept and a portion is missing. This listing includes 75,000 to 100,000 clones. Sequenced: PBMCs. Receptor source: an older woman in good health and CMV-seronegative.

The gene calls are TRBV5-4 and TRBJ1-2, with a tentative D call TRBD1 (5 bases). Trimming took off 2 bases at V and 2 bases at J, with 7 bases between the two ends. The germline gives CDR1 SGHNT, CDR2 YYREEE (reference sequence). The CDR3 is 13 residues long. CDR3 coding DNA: TGTGCCAGCAGCTTTTCAGGGAACTATGGCTACACCTTC. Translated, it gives CASSFSGNYGYTF.

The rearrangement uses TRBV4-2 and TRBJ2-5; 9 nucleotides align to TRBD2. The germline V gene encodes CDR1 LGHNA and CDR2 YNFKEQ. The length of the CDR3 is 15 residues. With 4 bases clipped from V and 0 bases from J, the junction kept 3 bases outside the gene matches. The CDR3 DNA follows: TGTGCCAGCAGCCTAGCGGGAGAGTACCAAGAGACCCAGTACTTC. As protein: CASSLAGEYQETQYF.

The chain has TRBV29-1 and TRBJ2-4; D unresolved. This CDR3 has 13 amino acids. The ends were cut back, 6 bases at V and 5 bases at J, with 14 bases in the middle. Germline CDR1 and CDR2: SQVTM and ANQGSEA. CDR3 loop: CSVRGESQNIQYF. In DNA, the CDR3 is TGCAGCGTCCGTGGAGAGAGCCAAAACATTCAGTACTTC.

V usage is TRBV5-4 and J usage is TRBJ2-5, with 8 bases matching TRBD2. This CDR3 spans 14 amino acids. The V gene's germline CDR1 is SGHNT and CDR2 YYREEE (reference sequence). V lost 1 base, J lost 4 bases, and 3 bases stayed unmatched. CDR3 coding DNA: TGTGCCAGCAGCTTGAGCGGGGGCGGAGAGACCCAGTACTTC. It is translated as CASSLSGGGETQYF.

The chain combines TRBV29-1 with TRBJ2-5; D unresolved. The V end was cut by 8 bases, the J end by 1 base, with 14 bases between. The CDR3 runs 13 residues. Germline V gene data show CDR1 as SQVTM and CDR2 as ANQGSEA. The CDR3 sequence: CSIRSYSQETQYF. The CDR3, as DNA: TGCAGCATTCGATCCTATTCCCAAGAGACCCAGTACTTC.

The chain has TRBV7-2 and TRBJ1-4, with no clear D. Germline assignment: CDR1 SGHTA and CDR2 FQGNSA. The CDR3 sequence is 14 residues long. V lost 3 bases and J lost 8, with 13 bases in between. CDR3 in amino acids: CASSFSGFREKLFF. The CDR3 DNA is TGTGCCAGCAGCTTTTCGGGGTTTCGGGAAAAACTGTTTTTT.

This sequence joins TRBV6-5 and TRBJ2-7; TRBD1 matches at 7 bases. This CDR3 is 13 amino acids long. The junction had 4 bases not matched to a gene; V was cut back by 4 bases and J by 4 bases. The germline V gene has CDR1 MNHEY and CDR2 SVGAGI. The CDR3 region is CASSSDREYEQYF. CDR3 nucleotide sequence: TGTGCCAGCAGTTCTGACAGGGAGTACGAGCAGTACTTC.

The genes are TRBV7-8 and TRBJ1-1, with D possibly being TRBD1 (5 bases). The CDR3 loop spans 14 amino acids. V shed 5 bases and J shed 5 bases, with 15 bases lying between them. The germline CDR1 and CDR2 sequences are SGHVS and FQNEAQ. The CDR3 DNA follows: TGTGCCAGCAGCCGGGGGGAGTTCAGGACTGAAGCTTTCTTT. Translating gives CASSRGEFRTEAFF.

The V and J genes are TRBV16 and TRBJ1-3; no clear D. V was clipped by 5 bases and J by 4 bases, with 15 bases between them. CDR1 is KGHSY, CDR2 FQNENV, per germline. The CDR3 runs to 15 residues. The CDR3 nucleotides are TGTGCCAGCAGCACAAACCGGGGATCAGGAAACACCATATATTTT. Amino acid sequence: CASSTNRGSGNTIYF.

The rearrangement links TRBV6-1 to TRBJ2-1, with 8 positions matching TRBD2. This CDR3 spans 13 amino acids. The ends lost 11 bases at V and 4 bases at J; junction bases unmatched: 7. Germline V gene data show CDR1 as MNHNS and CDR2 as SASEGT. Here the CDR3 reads CAGQTSAYNEQFF. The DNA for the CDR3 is TGTGCCGGTCAGACTAGCGCGTACAATGAGCAGTTCTTC.

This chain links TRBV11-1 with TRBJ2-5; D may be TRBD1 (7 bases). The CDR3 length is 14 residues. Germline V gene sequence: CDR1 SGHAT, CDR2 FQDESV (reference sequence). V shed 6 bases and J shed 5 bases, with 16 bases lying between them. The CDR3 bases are TGTGCCAGCAGATCCACAGGGGCGGGGGAGACCCAGTACTTC. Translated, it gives CASRSTGAGETQYF.

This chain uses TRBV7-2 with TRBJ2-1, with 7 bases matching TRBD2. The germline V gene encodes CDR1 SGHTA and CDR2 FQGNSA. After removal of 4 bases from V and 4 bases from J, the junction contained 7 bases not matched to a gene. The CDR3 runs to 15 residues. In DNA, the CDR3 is TGTGCCAGCAGCTGGGGGGGAGACCTATACAATGAGCAGTTCTTC. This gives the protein CASSWGGDLYNEQFF.

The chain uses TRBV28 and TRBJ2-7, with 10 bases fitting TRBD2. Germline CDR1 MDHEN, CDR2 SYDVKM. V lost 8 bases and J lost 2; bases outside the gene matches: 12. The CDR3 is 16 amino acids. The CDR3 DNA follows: TGTGCCAGCGCCGCCCCTAGCGGGAGTATGACCTACGAGCAGTACTTC. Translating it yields CASAAPSGSMTYEQYF. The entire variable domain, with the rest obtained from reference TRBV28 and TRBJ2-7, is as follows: DVKVTQSSRYLVKRTGEKVFLECVQDMDHENMFWYRQDPGLGLRLIYFSYDVKMKEKGDIPEGYSVSREKKERFSLILESASTNQTSMYLCASAAPSGSMTYEQYFGPGTRLTVT.

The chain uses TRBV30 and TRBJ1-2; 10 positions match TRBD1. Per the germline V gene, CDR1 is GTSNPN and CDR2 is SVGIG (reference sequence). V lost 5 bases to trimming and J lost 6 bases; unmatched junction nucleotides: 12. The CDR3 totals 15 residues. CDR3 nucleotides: TGTGCCTGGCTTATACCAGGACAGGGGGGAAATGGCTACACCTTC. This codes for CAWLIPGQGGNGYTF.

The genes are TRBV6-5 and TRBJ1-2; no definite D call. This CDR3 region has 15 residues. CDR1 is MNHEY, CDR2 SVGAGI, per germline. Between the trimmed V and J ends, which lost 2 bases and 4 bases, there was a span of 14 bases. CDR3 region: CASSYVEGPLYGYTF. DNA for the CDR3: TGTGCCAGCAGTTACGTCGAGGGTCCCCTCTATGGCTACACCTTC.

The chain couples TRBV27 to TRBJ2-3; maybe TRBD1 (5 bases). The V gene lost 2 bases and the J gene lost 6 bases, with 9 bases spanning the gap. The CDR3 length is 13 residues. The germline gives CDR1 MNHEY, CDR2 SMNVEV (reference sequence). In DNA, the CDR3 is TGTGCCAGCAGTTTAAAAGGGGTGGATACGCAGTATTTT. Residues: CASSLKGVDTQYF.

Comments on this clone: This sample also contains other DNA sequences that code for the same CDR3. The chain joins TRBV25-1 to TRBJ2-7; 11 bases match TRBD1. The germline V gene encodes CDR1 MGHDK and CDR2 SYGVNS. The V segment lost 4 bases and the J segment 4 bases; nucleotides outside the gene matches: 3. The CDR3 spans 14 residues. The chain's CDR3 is CASSGDRGNYEQYF. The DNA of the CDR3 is TGTGCCAGCAGTGGGGACAGGGGGAATTACGAGCAGTACTTC.

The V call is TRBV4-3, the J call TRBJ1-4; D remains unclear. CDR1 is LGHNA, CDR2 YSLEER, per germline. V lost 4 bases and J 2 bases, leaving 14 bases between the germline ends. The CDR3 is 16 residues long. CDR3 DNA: TGCGCCAGCAGCCTCTCAGTGGTTGGCACTAATGAAAAACTGTTTTTT. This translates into CASSLSVVGTNEKLFF.

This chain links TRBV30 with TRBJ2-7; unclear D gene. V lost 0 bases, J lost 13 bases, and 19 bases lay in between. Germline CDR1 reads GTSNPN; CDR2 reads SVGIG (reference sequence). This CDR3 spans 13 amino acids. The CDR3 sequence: CAWSVRYAPSLYF. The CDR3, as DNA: TGTGCCTGGAGTGTACGGTACGCCCCCTCCCTCTACTTC.